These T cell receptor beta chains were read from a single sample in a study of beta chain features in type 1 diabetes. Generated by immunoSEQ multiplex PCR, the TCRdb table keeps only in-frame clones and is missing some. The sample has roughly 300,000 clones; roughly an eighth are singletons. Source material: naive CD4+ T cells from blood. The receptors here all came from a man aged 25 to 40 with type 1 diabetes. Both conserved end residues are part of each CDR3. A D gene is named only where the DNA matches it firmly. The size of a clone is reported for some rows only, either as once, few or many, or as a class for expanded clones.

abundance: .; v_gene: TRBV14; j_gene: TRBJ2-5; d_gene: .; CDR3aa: CASSQGAEETQYF; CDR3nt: TGTGCCAGCAGCCAAGGGGCAGAGGAGACCCAGTACTTC
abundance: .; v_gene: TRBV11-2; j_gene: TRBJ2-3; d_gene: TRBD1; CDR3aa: CASSPRQGGNTQYF; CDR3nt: TGTGCCAGCAGCCCCCGACAGGGGGGAAATACGCAGTATTTT
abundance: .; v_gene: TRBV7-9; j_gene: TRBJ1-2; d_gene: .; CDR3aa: CASSRGGYGYTF; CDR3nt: TGTGCCAGCAGTCGAGGGGGCTATGGCTACACCTTC
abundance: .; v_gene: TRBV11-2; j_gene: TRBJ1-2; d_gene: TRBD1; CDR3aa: CASSQPGQGRGGYTF; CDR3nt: TGTGCCAGCAGCCAACCGGGACAGGGGAGAGGCGGCTACACCTTC
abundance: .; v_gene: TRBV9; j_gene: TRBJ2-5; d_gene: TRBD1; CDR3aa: CASSTRTGAPQETQYF; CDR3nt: TGTGCCAGCAGCACCCGGACAGGGGCCCCCCAAGAGACCCAGTACTTC
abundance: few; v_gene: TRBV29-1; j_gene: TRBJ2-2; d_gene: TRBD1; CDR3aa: CSADRGNTGELFF; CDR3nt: TGCAGCGCCGACAGGGGGAACACCGGGGAGCTGTTTTTT
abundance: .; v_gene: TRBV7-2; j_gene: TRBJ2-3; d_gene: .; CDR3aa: CASSLVSGVVVDTQYF; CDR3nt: TGTGCCAGCAGCTTAGTGTCGGGAGTTGTCGTGGATACGCAGTATTTT
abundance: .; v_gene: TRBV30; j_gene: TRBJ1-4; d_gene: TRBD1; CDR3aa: CAWGTVTNEKLFF; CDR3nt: TGTGCCTGGGGGACAGTAACTAATGAAAAACTGTTTTTT
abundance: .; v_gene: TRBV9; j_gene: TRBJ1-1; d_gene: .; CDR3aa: CASSTQANTEAFF; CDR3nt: TGTGCCAGCAGCACCCAGGCGAACACTGAAGCTTTCTTT
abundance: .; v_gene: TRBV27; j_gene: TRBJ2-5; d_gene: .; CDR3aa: CASTPTGQETQYF; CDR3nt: TGTGCCAGCACTCCTACCGGCCAAGAGACCCAGTACTTC
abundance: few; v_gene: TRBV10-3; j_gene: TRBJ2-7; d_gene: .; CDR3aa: CAISWTERSYEQYF; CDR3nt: TGTGCCATCAGCTGGACAGAGAGAAGCTACGAGCAGTACTTC
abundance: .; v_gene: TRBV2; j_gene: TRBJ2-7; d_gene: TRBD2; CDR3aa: CASSASGYEQYF; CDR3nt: TGTGCCAGCAGTGCTAGCGGCTACGAGCAGTACTTC
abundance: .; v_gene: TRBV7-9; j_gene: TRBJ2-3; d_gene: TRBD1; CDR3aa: CASSLRRDRDDTQYF; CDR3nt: TGTGCCAGCAGCTTACGCCGGGACAGGGATGATACGCAGTATTTT
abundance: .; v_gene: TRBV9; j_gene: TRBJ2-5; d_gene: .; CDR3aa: CASTSGDQETQYF; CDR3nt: TGTGCCAGCACTTCGGGGGATCAAGAGACCCAGTACTTC
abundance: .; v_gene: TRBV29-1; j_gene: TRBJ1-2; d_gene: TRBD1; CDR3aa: CSVGQGDGYTF; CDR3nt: TGCAGCGTTGGACAGGGAGATGGCTACACCTTC
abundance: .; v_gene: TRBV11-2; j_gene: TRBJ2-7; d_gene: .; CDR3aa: CASSLVTGASYEQYF; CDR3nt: TGTGCCAGCAGCTTAGTAACGGGAGCATCCTACGAGCAGTACTTC
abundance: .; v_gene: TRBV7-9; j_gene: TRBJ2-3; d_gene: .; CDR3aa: CASSLRAKIETDTQYF; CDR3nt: TGTGCCAGCAGCTTAAGAGCAAAAATAGAGACAGATACGCAGTATTTT
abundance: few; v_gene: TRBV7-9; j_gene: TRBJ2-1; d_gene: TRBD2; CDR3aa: CASSFGTSGRSDNEQFF; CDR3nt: TGTGCCAGCAGCTTCGGGACTAGCGGGAGATCTGACAATGAGCAGTTCTTC
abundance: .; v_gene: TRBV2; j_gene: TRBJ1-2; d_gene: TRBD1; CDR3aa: CASRDRALYGYTF; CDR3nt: TGTGCCAGCCGGGACAGGGCTCTCTATGGCTACACCTTC
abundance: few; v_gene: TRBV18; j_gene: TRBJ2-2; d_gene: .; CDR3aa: CASSPRTTNTGELFF; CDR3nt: TGTGCCAGCTCACCTAGGACAACGAACACCGGGGAGCTGTTTTTT
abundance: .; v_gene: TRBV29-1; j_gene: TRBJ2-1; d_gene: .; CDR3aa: CSVEGTPSSYNEQFF; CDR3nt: TGCAGCGTGGAAGGGACACCTAGCTCCTACAATGAGCAGTTCTTC
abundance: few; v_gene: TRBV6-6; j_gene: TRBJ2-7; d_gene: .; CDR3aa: CASSSDSITYEQYF; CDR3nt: TGTGCCAGCAGTTCGGACAGTATAACCTACGAGCAGTACTTC